One and the same sample provided the 12 T cell receptor beta chains below, sequenced in a study of T cells in Graves' hyperthyroidism and ophthalmopathy. The CDR3 regions of TCR beta were amplified from RNA transcripts. The HTBI set primed first-round TCR CDR3 RT-PCR. Each CDR3 protein is one row after TCRdb ran MiXCR on the multiplex PCR reads. The profile shows roughly 640,000 distinct CDR3 sequences, roughly a sixth of them singletons. Sequencing used blood. The receptors were sampled from a woman between 40 and 50 years old with Graves' ophthalmopathy.

The sample holds many counts of this clonotype. The rearrangement joins TRBV20-1 to TRBJ2-3; TRBD1 or TRBD2 may be the D gene (6 bases each). Germline V gene data show CDR1 as DFQATT and CDR2 as SNEGSKA (reference sequence). The CDR3 runs to 15 residues. The V and J ends lost 2 bases and 8 bases respectively, with 20 bases between them. In nucleotides, the CDR3 is TGCAGTGCTAGAAGCCACAAGGGGGGCGGAGGTACGCAGTATTTT. This codes for CSARSHKGGGGTQYF.

This clonotype came up a few times. This sequence joins TRBV2 and TRBJ2-3; TRBD2 agrees at 8 bases. The CDR3 runs to 15 residues. V lost 6 bases, J lost 3 bases, and 8 bases stayed unmatched. Germline V lookup: CDR1 SNHLY, CDR2 FYNNEI. This CDR3 is CASSPQGLVTDTQYF. CDR3 bases: TGTGCCAGCAGCCCCCAGGGACTAGTAACAGATACGCAGTATTTT.

This clonotype was counted at least ten times. This chain connects TRBV7-9 to TRBJ2-1; no reliable D call. This CDR3 contains 15 residues. Germline CDR1 reads SEHNR; CDR2 reads FQNEAQ (reference sequence). Trimming left V 6 bases short and J 6 bases short, with 18 bases between. This chain's CDR3 is CASSPWVPTPNEQFF. The DNA for the CDR3 is TGTGCCAGCAGTCCGTGGGTCCCTACCCCCAATGAGCAGTTCTTC.

This clonotype has at least ten counts. The genes are TRBV2 and TRBJ1-1; D might be TRBD1 (6 bases). CDR1 is SNHLY and CDR2 is FYNNEI in the germline V gene. Between the trimmed V and J ends, which lost 5 bases and 6 bases, there was a span of 19 bases. The CDR3 length is 15 residues. The CDR3 sequence is CASSLRTEPGSEAFF. CDR3 DNA sequence: TGTGCCAGCAGTTTGAGGACAGAGCCGGGTTCTGAAGCTTTCTTT.

This clonotype was detected ten times or more. The chain has TRBV20-1 and TRBJ2-3; TRBD2 is a possible D gene (5 bases). Germline V CDR1 and CDR2: DFQATT, SNEGSKA (reference sequence). This CDR3 is 14 amino acids long. Trimming left V 4 bases short and J 0 bases short, with 11 bases between. Here the CDR3 DNA reads TGCAGTGCTAAGTGGAGGCCCAGCACAGATACGCAGTATTTT. Its protein is CSAKWRPSTDTQYF.

The chain carries TRBV20-1 and TRBJ2-2; TRBD2 aligns across 11 bases. The CDR3 has 19 residues. Trimming removed 6 bases from V and 4 bases from J; junction bases left unmatched: 19. Germline values: CDR1 DFQATT, CDR2 SNEGSKA (reference sequence). In DNA form, the CDR3 reads TGCAGTGCCCATTCCCCGATAGCGGGAGGGGGGGAGGTCACCGGGGAGCTGTTTTTT. Its protein product is CSAHSPIAGGGEVTGELFF.

J is TRBJ2-4 and V is TRBV29-1; D call uncertain. Between the trimmed V and J ends, which lost 8 bases and 6 bases, there was a span of 17 bases. This CDR3 comprises 13 residues. Germline-derived CDR1 and CDR2 are SQVTM and ANQGSEA. The CDR3 reads CSTEETPGNIQYF. For the CDR3, the DNA is TGCAGCACTGAAGAGACCCCAGGAAACATTCAGTACTTC.

There are a few counts of this clonotype. This chain links TRBV3-1 with TRBJ2-1; D gene ambiguous. The CDR3 loop spans 17 amino acids. Trimming removed 1 base from V and 7 bases from J, with 20 bases in between. The germline V gene has CDR1 LGHDT and CDR2 YNNKEL (reference sequence). The CDR3 here is CASSQGFRALPRNEQFF. The CDR3 DNA reads TGTGCCAGCAGCCAAGGTTTCCGGGCCCTCCCGAGGAATGAGCAGTTCTTC.

Turning to this clonotype: This may arise from a read error, as a much more abundant clone is one base away. The chain recombines TRBV3-1 with TRBJ1-1; a possible D gene is TRBD1 (5 bases). V gave up 3 bases and J gave up 11 bases, with 10 bases separating them. CDR3 length equals 11 residues. Germline V gene data show CDR1 as LGHDT and CDR2 as YNNKEL (reference sequence). CDR3 bases: TGTGCCAGCAGCCATGGTCCAGGGGCTTTCTTT. Protein sequence: CASSHGPGAFF.

This clonotype was seen repeatedly, ten times or more. The J gene is TRBJ2-1, the V gene TRBV29-1; maybe TRBD1 (6 bases). The V and J ends lost 6 bases and 2 bases respectively, with 11 bases between them. Germline lookup yields CDR1 SQVTM and CDR2 ANQGSEA. The CDR3 has 13 amino acids. This CDR3 is CSVARQAYNEQFF. As DNA, the CDR3 is TGCAGCGTGGCAAGACAGGCCTACAATGAGCAGTTCTTC.

This clonotype occurred a few times. The chain employs TRBV6-2 or TRBV6-3 and TRBJ2-5; 7 positions agree with TRBD1. Per the germline V gene, CDR1 is MNHEY and CDR2 is SVGEGT. After removal of 1 base from V and 2 bases from J, the junction contained 7 bases not matched to a gene. This CDR3 comprises 16 residues. The CDR3 DNA is TGTGCCAGCAGTTACTGGGATACAGGGGATCAAGAGACCCAGTACTTC. Its protein product is CASSYWDTGDQETQYF.

This clonotype was counted at least ten times. Written as DNA, the CDR3 is TGCGCCAGCAGCTTGGCCGAGGGAAAAGGCTACACCTTC. Protein sequence: CASSLAEGKGYTF. The chain is built from TRBV5-1 and TRBJ1-2; D ambiguous. From germline, CDR1 is SGHRS and CDR2 YFSETQ. V lost 0 bases and J 8 bases, leaving 11 bases between the germline ends. The CDR3 is 13 residues long. The full variable domain, in which reference TRBV5-1 and TRBJ1-2 provide the parts outside the CDR3, is KAGVTQTPRYLIKTRGQQVTLSCSPISGHRSVSWYQQTPGQGLQFLFEYFSETQRNKGNFPGRFSGRQFSNSRSEMNVSTLELGDSALYLCASSLAEGKGYTFGSGTRLTVV.